The entry below gives a single T cell receptor (beta chain) sequence along with its context. Assay: immunoSEQ multiplex PCR; the TCRdb copy retains only in-frame clones and omits some. Counted here are more than 2 million clones, roughly 94% occurring once; the ten biggest clones make up 0.9% to 1.3%. These data belong to a study of shared clonotypes between healthy human individuals. CD45RO-negative, CCR7-selected cells formed the naive CD8 fraction, which excluded terminally differentiated effector memory CD45RA+ cells. V lost 4 bases and J lost 1; bases outside the gene matches: 7. Germline values: CDR1 SGHDT, CDR2 YYEEEE. This CDR3 spans 15 amino acids.

Source material: naive CD8+ T cells sorted from blood. The sequence was collected from a man aged 18-30 years in good health. The genes are TRBV5-6 and TRBJ2-7, with TRBD2 matching over 8 bases. Here the CDR3 reads CASSARGGGSYEQYF. The CDR3 bases are TGTGCCAGCAGCGCTAGAGGCGGGGGGTCCTACGAGCAGTACTTC.